This is a list of T cell receptor beta chains from one sample in a study of blood T cell repertoires in COVID-19. The method was immunoSEQ multiplex PCR; TCRdb's version includes in-frame clones alone and lacks a portion of them. The sample contains tens of thousands of clones, roughly 90% of which appear only once. Sequences were obtained from peripheral blood. The receptor source for this set is a man aged 80 or over with acute or convalescent COVID-19. Both conserved end residues are part of each CDR3. The D gene is left open where the match is weak. Expanded clones are given a class, and other clones once, few, many or no size at all.

CASSLAIQGFEQYF TGTGCCAGCAGCTTAGCGATCCAGGGATTCGAGCAGTACTTC - TRBV7-9 - TRBJ2-7
CASSLDRGNTEAFF TGTGCCAGCAGCTTGGACAGGGGGAACACTGAAGCTTTCTTT - TRBV5-4 TRBD1 TRBJ1-1
CASSIVGTGQPQHF TGTGCCAGTAGTATAGTGGGGACAGGACAGCCCCAGCATTTT - TRBV19 TRBD1 TRBJ1-5
CASRGQGSSYEQYF TGCGCCAGCAGGGGACAGGGGAGCTCCTACGAGCAGTACTTC - TRBV5-1 TRBD1 TRBJ2-7
CASHPRGSTDTQYF TGTGCCAGCCACCCCAGGGGGTCCACAGATACGCAGTATTTT - TRBV2 TRBD1 TRBJ2-3
CSVAGTGSPEAFF TGCAGCGTCGCCGGGACAGGGTCCCCTGAAGCTTTCTTT - TRBV29-1 TRBD1 TRBJ1-1
CASSSTGGAHYEQYF TGTGCCAGCAGCTCGACAGGGGGGGCCCATTACGAGCAGTACTTC - TRBV28 TRBD1 TRBJ2-7
CASSSSGAWGTEAFF TGTGCCAGCAGTTCCTCAGGGGCCTGGGGCACTGAAGCTTTCTTT - TRBV6-6 - TRBJ1-1
CASSPSGADTQYF TGTGCCAGCTCACCGAGTGGTGCAGATACGCAGTATTTT - TRBV18 - TRBJ2-3
CAISEGRQGVEGYEQYF TGTGCCATCAGTGAGGGTAGACAGGGGGTTGAGGGCTACGAGCAGTACTTC - TRBV10-3 TRBD1 TRBJ2-7
CASSPSGDQPQHF TGTGCCAGCAGCCCAAGTGGAGACCAGCCCCAGCATTTT - TRBV7-6 - TRBJ1-5
CASRVGLAGGGGDTQYF TGTGCCAGCCGCGTAGGACTAGCGGGGGGCGGGGGAGATACGCAGTATTTT - TRBV9 TRBD2 TRBJ2-3
CASSVTSGENQPQHF TGTGCCAGCAGCGTAACCTCAGGGGAGAATCAGCCCCAGCATTTT once TRBV7-6 - TRBJ1-5
CASSRLTTGTGSGYTF TGCGCCAGCAGCCGATTAACAACCGGGACAGGGAGTGGCTACACCTTC once TRBV5-1 TRBD1 TRBJ1-2
CASRRGDSPNEKLFF TGTGCCAGTAGAAGGGGGGACAGCCCTAATGAAAAACTGTTTTTT - TRBV19 TRBD1 TRBJ1-4
CASSSSGAYEQYF TGTGCCAGCAGCTCTAGCGGGGCCTACGAGCAGTACTTC once TRBV7-2 TRBD2 TRBJ2-7
CASSFSGRYNSPLHF TGCGCCAGCAGCTTTTCTGGGAGATATAATTCACCCCTCCACTTT - TRBV5-1 - TRBJ1-6
CASSAVNYGYTF TGTGCCAGCAGTGCAGTTAACTATGGCTACACCTTC - TRBV2 - TRBJ1-2
CASSQELTGGLGQPQHF TGCGCCAGCAGCCAAGAGCTAACAGGGGGCTTGGGTCAGCCCCAGCATTTT few TRBV4-1 TRBD1 TRBJ1-5
CASSPGQEQYF TGTGCCAGCAGCCCTGGACAGGAGCAGTACTTC - TRBV7-9 TRBD1 TRBJ2-4
CASSQAPRLAGIYEQYF TGTGCCAGCAGCCAAGCACCCCGATTAGCGGGGATCTACGAGCAGTACTTC - TRBV4-2 TRBD2 TRBJ2-7
CATSRAQGQGGDTQYF TGTGCCACCAGCAGAGCCCAGGGACAGGGAGGAGATACGCAGTATTTT - TRBV15 TRBD1 TRBJ2-3
CASSTRDTGYTF TGCGCCAGCAGCACACGGGACACTGGCTACACCTTC - TRBV5-1 - TRBJ1-2
CAWRQSYEQYF TGTGCCTGGAGACAGTCCTACGAGCAGTACTTC - TRBV30 - TRBJ2-7
CASSLAVISGVEKLFF TGCGCCAGCAGCTTGGCCGTTATTTCAGGGGTTGAAAAACTGTTTTTT - TRBV5-1 - TRBJ1-4
CASKSGPGELFF TGTGCCAGCAAAAGCGGGCCGGGGGAGCTGTTTTTT - TRBV2 - TRBJ2-2
CASSQETGSPYEQYF TGTGCCAGCAGCCAAGAGACAGGGTCGCCCTACGAGCAGTACTTC once TRBV14 TRBD1 TRBJ2-7